The T cell receptor (beta chain) described here comes from a study of shared clonotypes between healthy human individuals. Deletions cut 9 bases from V and 2 bases from J, with 11 bases between. The CDR3 has 12 residues. From germline, CDR1 is LNHDA and CDR2 SQIVND (reference sequence). Generated by immunoSEQ multiplex PCR, the TCRdb table keeps only in-frame clones and is missing some. The top ten hold approximately 1.5% of the sample, which has roughly 1 million clones, about 76% seen once. This clonotype was sampled from a man aged 18 to 30 in good health. Sequences were obtained from memory CD4+ T cells sorted from blood. Indicated subset: CD45RA-negative fraction. V is TRBV19 and J is TRBJ2-7, with D perhaps TRBD2 (5 bases). The CDR3 is CASSAVPYEQYF. The DNA for the CDR3 is TGTGCCAGCTCAGCGGTTCCCTACGAGCAGTACTTC.